The entry that follows covers one TCR beta chain sequence. The target antigen is unknown. The data derive from a study of shared clonotypes between healthy human individuals. Whole-study findings and limits: When naive CD4 clonotypes were compared across a few donors, about 4.8% were shared.

Method: immunoSEQ multiplex PCR; TCRdb's copy keeps in-frame clones and lacks some. Here the sample spans about 2 million clones, 95% being singletons. V gave up 0 bases and J gave up 9 bases; unmatched junction bases: 7. Germline CDR1 and CDR2: MNHEY and SVGAGI. The CDR3 contains 16 residues. In the CD4+ fraction, cells were divided into CD45RA+ naive and CD45RA-negative memory subsets. Sequencing was done on a sample of naive CD4+ T cells sorted from blood. This sample's subset: CD45RA+ positively selected. The TCR was taken from a man between 18 and 35 years old in good health. The rearrangement links TRBV6-5 to TRBJ1-6; 8 bases match TRBD1. The CDR3 sequence: CASSYSKTGAGSPLHF. CDR3 DNA sequence: TGTGCCAGCAGTTACTCGAAGACAGGGGCAGGTTCACCCCTCCACTTT.